This T cell receptor (beta chain) comes out of a study of CD8 T cells in ankylosing spondylitis (dated by TCRdb to about 2017). Context from the whole study: The study profiled T cell receptor beta repertoires in healthy donors and ankylosing spondylitis patients to find disease-linked TCR variants. Peripheral blood was sampled, and synovial fluid was also collected from ankylosing spondylitis patients. The whole study cohort included 108 healthy donors and 25 ankylosing spondylitis patients. What the study reported, not specific to this receptor: A CD8+ phenotype was shown by the disease-linked clones, which were found at relatively low frequencies in peripheral blood. Some of the motif variants had been reported before in the synovial fluid and blood of reactive arthritis patients, a finding that suggests common disease-initiation mechanisms. A TCR beta motif of 7 or 8 highly homologous amino acid variants appeared characteristic of blood from ankylosing spondylitis patients. According to the report, matched synovial fluid samples from ankylosing spondylitis patients were significantly enriched for the disease-linked clones.

Sequencer: Illumina HiSeq 2500. Quantitative 5'-RACE with molecular barcodes was the method used to prepare the TCR beta libraries. Per the source publication's procedure: A new computational method, built on a probabilistic model of VDJ rearrangement, was used to identify disease-linked TCR variants. The public reads were run again by TCRdb, first through fastp at Q25 and then through MiXCR, and only productive beta chains were kept. Under each unique CDR3 protein, matching rows form one entry showing the most common genes and DNA. What appears here as the V and J calls and clone size reflects TCRdb's work, not the paper's. Present in this sample are around 770,000 distinct CDR3 sequences, roughly 19% of which were seen just once. 15% to 20% of the sample comes from the top ten. Notes on this clonotype: Its cognate antigen has yet to be identified. No base qualities exist here, and no much larger clone lies one base off it.

Source material: blood, either unsorted or a sorted T cell fraction (not recorded which). This receptor was taken from a male donor with ankylosing spondylitis.

The sequenced DNA: TGTGCCATCAGTGAGTCGCCGGGACAGGGGGCAGATACGCAGTATTTT. Translated, this is CAISESPGQGADTQYF. In this chain, TRBV10-3 is recombined with TRBJ2-3, and 11 bases in between align with TRBD1. Germline trimming amounts to 0 bases on V and 4 bases on J, with 3 as the count of junction bases outside the gene matches. From the cysteine through the phenylalanine, the CDR3 covers 16 amino acids. The read is trimmed to its CDR3 DNA, 48 bases read in frame from base 1. Taken from the germline V gene, the CDR1 and CDR2 loops are ENHRY and SYGVKD.